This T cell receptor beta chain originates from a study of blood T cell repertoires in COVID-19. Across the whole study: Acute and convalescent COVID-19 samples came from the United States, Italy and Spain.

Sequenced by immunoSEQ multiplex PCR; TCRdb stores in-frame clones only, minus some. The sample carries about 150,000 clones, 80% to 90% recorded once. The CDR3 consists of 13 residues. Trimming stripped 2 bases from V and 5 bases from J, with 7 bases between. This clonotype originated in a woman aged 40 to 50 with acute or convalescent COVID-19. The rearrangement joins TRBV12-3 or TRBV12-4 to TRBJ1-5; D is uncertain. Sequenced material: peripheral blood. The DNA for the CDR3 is TGTGCCAGCAGTTTACGCAGTTATCAGCCCCAGCATTTT. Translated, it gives CASSLRSYQPQHF.